The rows below give T cell receptor beta chains drawn from one sample of a study of beta chain features in type 1 diabetes. Generated by immunoSEQ multiplex PCR, the TCRdb table keeps only in-frame clones and is missing some. The sample records 900,000 or so clones, roughly a sixth being singletons. Source material: naive CD4+ T cells from blood. Source of these receptors: a woman under 30 in good health. Both conserved end residues are part of each CDR3. A row's size may be missing; if present it is once, few, many or a size class.

V	size	J	CDR3
TRBV5-6	-	TRBJ2-7	CASSRQSEQYF
TRBV2	-	TRBJ1-1	CASRGRMNTEAFF
TRBV7-9	few	TRBJ2-1	CASIENRGDNEQFF
TRBV13	-	TRBJ1-2	CASSLVQGHGYTF
TRBV7-2	-	TRBJ2-1	CASNPAATSGRKEQFF
TRBV6-6	-	TRBJ1-5	CASSSDGNQPQHF
TRBV6-5	-	TRBJ1-1	CASSLGGADTEAFF
TRBV5-6	few	TRBJ2-5	CASSLPRSSGSRETQYF
TRBV4-2	few	TRBJ2-3	CASSQEKSTSTDTQYF
TRBV9	-	TRBJ1-3	CASSGQARSGNTIYF
TRBV6-6	once	TRBJ1-1	CASSYVGMNTEAFF
TRBV10-3	few	TRBJ2-3	CAIRGGGQEGPDTQYF
TRBV4-3	-	TRBJ2-3	CASSQGTSGRSTQYF
TRBV5-1	-	TRBJ2-7	CASSYTGVLYEQYF
TRBV7-3	few	TRBJ1-5	CASSLRRGQPQHF
TRBV28	few	TRBJ2-7	CASSSVYEQYF
TRBV2	few	TRBJ2-5	CASSRAVQETQYF
TRBV20-1	-	TRBJ1-2	CSASLGSGYTF
TRBV2	-	TRBJ2-5	CASRGDWQETQYF
TRBV9	-	TRBJ2-1	CASSLGASRNEQFF
TRBV15	-	TRBJ2-1	CATSRDRRAAIHEQFF
TRBV20-1	-	TRBJ2-7	CSARISYEQYF
TRBV18	-	TRBJ2-5	CASSGTGQETQYF
TRBV28	once	TRBJ2-7	CASRGGWVYEQYF
TRBV10-3	few	TRBJ1-5	CATRGGNQPQHF
TRBV29-1	few	TRBJ2-2	CSVLSHTNTGELFF
TRBV27	few	TRBJ2-3	CASSVKMLAPDTQYF